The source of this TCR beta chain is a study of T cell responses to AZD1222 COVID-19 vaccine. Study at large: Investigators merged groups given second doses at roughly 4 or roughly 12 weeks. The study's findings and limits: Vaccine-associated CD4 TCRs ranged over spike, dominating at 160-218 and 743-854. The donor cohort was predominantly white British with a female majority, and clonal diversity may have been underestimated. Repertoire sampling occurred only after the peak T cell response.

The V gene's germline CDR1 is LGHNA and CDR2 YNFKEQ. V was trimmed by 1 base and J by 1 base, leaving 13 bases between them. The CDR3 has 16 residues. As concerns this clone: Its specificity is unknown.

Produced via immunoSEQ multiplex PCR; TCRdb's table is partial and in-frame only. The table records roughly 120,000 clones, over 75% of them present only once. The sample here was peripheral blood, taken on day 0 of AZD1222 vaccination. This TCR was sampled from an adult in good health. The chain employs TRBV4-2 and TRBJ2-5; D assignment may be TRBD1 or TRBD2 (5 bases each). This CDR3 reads CASSQGTVGAQETQYF. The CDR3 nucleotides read TGTGCCAGCAGCCAAGGAACGGTCGGGGCCCAAGAGACCCAGTACTTC.